This entry lists 13 T cell receptor beta chains sequenced from one sample in a study of cytomegalovirus exposure and HLA in healthy donors (dated by TCRdb to the late 2010s). The protocol used for the library was the immunoSEQ multiplex PCR assay. For the multiplex PCR, a mixture combining 60 forward primers for TCR Vbeta segments and 13 reverse primers for TCR Jbeta segments was used. The table comes from immuneACCESS by way of TCRdb, which keeps in-frame sequences with V and J called. Part of the clones is missing from these tables; in studies checked, under half for an unresolved V gene and the rest for unknown reasons. Recorded for this sample are about 43,000 clones; 51% of them occurred a single time. Of the sample, approximately 5.6% is held by the ten largest clones. The sample taken for sequencing was PBMCs. All receptors derive from a man in his sixties in good health and CMV-seronegative.

This chain uses TRBV27 with TRBJ2-7; D is perhaps TRBD2 (5 bases). With 6 bases removed from V and 0 bases from J, the gap between germline ends came to 12 bases. This CDR3 contains 14 residues. CDR1 and CDR2 (germline): MNHEY, SMNVEV (reference sequence). CDR3 region: CASSRTVSSYEQYF. The CDR3 nucleotides read TGTGCCAGCAGCCGGACTGTCAGCTCCTACGAGCAGTACTTC.

J is TRBJ2-1 and V is TRBV7-9, with 7 bases lining up with TRBD1. This CDR3 comprises 14 residues. Germline lookup yields CDR1 SEHNR and CDR2 FQNEAQ (reference sequence). V shed 1 base and J 5 bases; nucleotides not matched to a gene: 2. The CDR3 here is CASSLGQGNNEQFF. CDR3 DNA sequence: TGTGCCAGCAGCTTAGGACAGGGAAACAATGAGCAGTTCTTC. Full variable domain (missing parts from reference TRBV7-9 and TRBJ2-1): DTGVSQNPRHKITKRGQNVTFRCDPISEHNRLYWYRQTLGQGPEFLTYFQNEAQLEKSRLLSDRFSAERPKGSFSTLEIQRTEQGDSAMYLCASSLGQGNNEQFFGPGTRLTVL.

This clone was recorded a few times. This chain joins TRBV30 and TRBJ2-2; possible D gene TRBD2, 6 bases. This CDR3 spans 14 amino acids. From germline, CDR1 is GTSNPN and CDR2 SVGIG (reference sequence). V was cut by 8 bases and J by 1 base, with 14 bases left in between. The CDR3 sequence is CARKVGGNTGELFF. The CDR3 DNA reads as TGTGCCCGGAAAGTGGGGGGGAACACCGGGGAGCTGTTTTTT.

The rearrangement joins TRBV19 to TRBJ1-1, with 7 nucleotides matching TRBD1. The V segment lost 8 bases and the J segment 3 bases; nucleotides outside the gene matches: 6. Germline CDR1 is LNHDA and CDR2 is SQIVND (reference sequence). CDR3 length equals 13 residues. Here the CDR3 reads CASSRQGYTEAFF. The DNA for the CDR3 is TGTGCCAGTTCCAGACAGGGCTACACTGAAGCTTTCTTT.

This clone was picked up a small number of times. The gene calls are TRBV2 and TRBJ1-1, with TRBD1 matching 7 bases. This CDR3 region has 13 residues. Germline lookup yields CDR1 SNHLY and CDR2 FYNNEI. Losses at the gene ends were 6 bases for V and 10 bases for J; bases not matched to a gene: 11. CDR3 nucleotides: TGTGCCAGCAGCTCGGACAGGACCCTTGGAGCTTTCTTT. As protein: CASSSDRTLGAFF.

This clone was picked up a small number of times. V is TRBV13 and J is TRBJ2-3; 9 bases map to TRBD2. Looked up from germline, CDR1 is PRHDT and CDR2 is FYEKMQ (reference sequence). The CDR3 is made up of 15 amino acids. V shed 3 bases, J shed 2 bases, and the junction held 3 bases outside the gene matches. In DNA form, the CDR3 reads TGTGCCAGCAGCTTTAGCGGGAGCCACACAGATACGCAGTATTTT. Translating it yields CASSFSGSHTDTQYF.

This sequence joins TRBV7-2 and TRBJ2-3; D gene ambiguous. Between the trimmed V and J ends, which lost 5 bases and 2 bases, there was a span of 14 bases. Looked up from germline, CDR1 is SGHTA and CDR2 is FQGNSA. CDR3 length equals 15 residues. CDR3 protein: CASSPPGGFTDTQYF. CDR3 bases: TGTGCCAGCAGCCCGCCCGGCGGATTCACAGATACGCAGTATTTT.

The chain joins TRBV7-9 to TRBJ1-1; D unresolved. Trimming removed 5 bases from V and 6 bases from J, with 25 bases in between. CDR1 is SEHNR and CDR2 is FQNEAQ in the germline V gene (reference sequence). This CDR3 is 17 amino acids long. CDR3 nucleotide sequence: TGTGCCAGCAGCCCGCCGGGTAGTGAAGTAGGTTCCGCTGAAGCTTTCTTT. Translation: CASSPPGSEVGSAEAFF.

The chain uses TRBV2 and TRBJ2-1; 9 bases are shared with TRBD2. The V gene's germline CDR1 is SNHLY and CDR2 FYNNEI. CDR3 length: 14 amino acids. Trimming cost V 7 bases and J 2 bases; bases outside gene matches: 3. This CDR3 reads CASIVAGAYNEQFF. The DNA of the CDR3 is TGTGCCAGCATTGTAGCGGGAGCCTACAATGAGCAGTTCTTC.

There are a few counts of this clone. The rearrangement links TRBV5-1 to TRBJ1-1, with D possibly TRBD1 on 5 matching bases. The CDR3 is 15 residues long. Trimming stripped 3 bases from V and 4 bases from J, with 16 bases between. Germline assignment: CDR1 SGHRS and CDR2 YFSETQ. CDR3 region: CASSWGGGRGTEAFF. CDR3 DNA: TGCGCCAGCAGCTGGGGGGGAGGACGGGGCACTGAAGCTTTCTTT.

This clone was observed a handful of times. The J gene is TRBJ2-1, the V gene TRBV6-1; 11 bases align to TRBD1. The CDR3 is 15 residues long. V lost 4 bases to trimming and J lost 8 bases; unmatched junction nucleotides: 7. Germline V gives CDR1 MNHNS, CDR2 SASEGT. The CDR3 here is CASSAGQGANHEQFF. The CDR3 DNA is TGTGCCAGCAGTGCTGGACAGGGGGCCAACCATGAGCAGTTCTTC.

This clone was found a few times. The rearrangement links TRBV4-2 to TRBJ2-7; TRBD2 aligns across 9 bases. Germline V gene sequence: CDR1 LGHNA, CDR2 YNFKEQ. CDR3 length: 17 amino acids. J gave up 5 bases and V 1 base, and 12 bases lay outside the gene matches. The CDR3 spells CASSQVGAGGPINEQYF. The CDR3 bases are TGTGCCAGCAGCCAAGTGGGGGCGGGAGGGCCGATAAACGAGCAGTACTTC.

The chain has TRBV30 and TRBJ1-2, with a weak D call TRBD1 (6 bases). CDR1 GTSNPN and CDR2 SVGIG come from the germline V gene (reference sequence). Trimming took 5 bases from V and 2 from J, leaving 15 bases between them. CDR3 size: 14 residues. The CDR3 nucleotides are TGTGCCTGGCGGGCCTGGACAGCGAACTATGGCTACACCTTC. The encoded protein is CAWRAWTANYGYTF. Full variable domain (remainder filled in from reference TRBV30 and TRBJ1-2): SQTIHQWPATLVQPVGSPLSLECTVEGTSNPNLYWYRQAAGRGLQLLFYSVGIGQISSEVPQNLSASRPQDRQFILSSKKLLLSDSGFYLCAWRAWTANYGYTFGSGTRLTVV.